These T cell receptor beta chains were read from a single sample in a study of cytomegalovirus exposure and HLA in healthy donors. Libraries were prepared by immunoSEQ multiplex PCR; TCRdb keeps only in-frame clonotypes and omits some of them. Seen here are roughly 180,000 clones, 75% to 80% observed once, and the top ten hold 4.5% to 7.5%. The specimen was PBMCs. Receptors were obtained from a woman aged 25 to 39 in good health and CMV-seropositive. The conserved cysteine and the conserved F or W are not part of the CDR3 here. The order of the fields is J gene, V gene, CDR3 protein.

TRBJ1-6 | TRBV12-2 | ASRLHRYNSPLH
TRBJ2-2 | TRBV27 | ASSRTGGAGELF
TRBJ1-4 | TRBV6-5 | ASSFGSKGEKLF
TRBJ2-7 | TRBV11-2 | ASSFSAGDRPYEQY
TRBJ1-1 | TRBV5-1 | ASNLRRAGDTEAF
TRBJ1-3 | TRBV5-1 | ASSLAGAGNTIY
TRBJ2-2 | TRBV15 | ATGGGRWAGGELF
TRBJ2-2 | TRBV12-5 | ASGLNSGTGGTGELF
TRBJ2-7 | TRBV4-3 | ASSQEAGGNYEQY
TRBJ1-5 | TRBV6-5 | ASSLTGGQPQH
TRBJ1-5 | TRBV28 | ASSLVVQPQH